Each of the 29 T cell receptor beta chains below was sequenced from the same sample in a study of graft-versus-host responses after intestinal transplantation. The protocol was immunoSEQ multiplex PCR, while the TCRdb copy is restricted to in-frame clones and leaves out a portion. Altogether about 90,000 clones are present, about 88% being singletons, with the ten largest covering 0.28%. These receptors' targets are unknown. The input for sequencing was unstimulated CD4+ T cells sorted from spleen or lymph node cells, taken before transplant. These receptors all stem from a human donor who was the organ donor for an intestinal transplant.

V and J are TRBV19 and TRBJ2-7, with TRBD1 identical over 8 bases. The J segment lost 2 bases and the V segment lost 7 bases, leaving 7 bases of the junction unmatched. The germline V gene has CDR1 LNHDA and CDR2 SQIVND (reference sequence). This CDR3 has 14 amino acids. CDR3 sequence (DNA): TGTGCCAGTAACAGGGGGGACCGCGCCTACGAGCAGTACTTC. Its protein product is CASNRGDRAYEQYF. Full variable domain (rest looked up from reference TRBV19 and TRBJ2-7): DGGITQSPKYLFRKEGQNVTLSCEQNLNHDAMYWYRQDPGQGLRLIYYSQIVNDFQKGDIAEGYSVSREKKESFPLTVTSAQKNPTAFYLCASNRGDRAYEQYFGPGTRLTVT.

This clone was seen just once. The chain couples TRBV5-3 to TRBJ2-7; 13 bases line up with TRBD2. TRBV5-3 is an ORF for which the function is uncertain. The CDR3 covers 17 residues. Losses at the gene ends were 6 bases for V and 2 bases for J; bases not matched to a gene: 11. Here the CDR3 reads CARKATSGRSSPYEQYF. The CDR3 nucleotides read TGTGCCAGAAAGGCGACTAGCGGGAGGTCCTCCCCCTACGAGCAGTACTTC.

V gene TRBV4-3 combines with J gene TRBJ1-1; 9 bases agree with TRBD1. The CDR3 loop spans 16 amino acids. Germline CDR1 LGHNA, CDR2 YSLEER. The V and J ends lost 4 bases and 1 base, in that order; junction bases with no gene match: 7. CDR3 nucleotides: TGCGCCAGCAGCCTCGAACCGGGACAGGGGAACACTGAAGCTTTCTTT. It is translated as CASSLEPGQGNTEAFF.

This clone appeared a few times. V and J are TRBV5-1 and TRBJ2-2; the D gene is possibly TRBD1 (5 bases). This CDR3 is 13 amino acids long. The ends were cut back, 0 bases at V and 5 bases at J, with 5 bases in the middle. Germline CDR1 and CDR2: SGHRS and YFSETQ. The CDR3 DNA is TGCGCCAGCAGCTTGGGACAGACCGGGGAGCTGTTTTTT. Protein: CASSLGQTGELFF.

V usage is TRBV4-3 and J usage is TRBJ2-4; 8 nucleotides agree with TRBD1. With V trimmed by 4 bases and J by 5 bases, 16 bases remained unmatched. The CDR3 has 18 amino acids. Germline assignment: CDR1 LGHNA and CDR2 YSLEER. DNA of the CDR3: TGCGCCAGCAGCCCCCGCCTGAAATGGACAGGGAGAGAAAACATTCAGTACTTC. Its protein product is CASSPRLKWTGRENIQYF.

The rearrangement joins TRBV19 to TRBJ2-1; 13 nucleotides line up with TRBD2. The V gene's germline CDR1 is LNHDA and CDR2 SQIVND (reference sequence). There are 12 residues in the CDR3. The junction had 4 bases not matched to a gene; V was cut back by 6 bases and J by 14 bases. CDR3 DNA: TGTGCCAGTAGAACTAGCGGGAGGGCCAAGTTCTTC. It is translated as CASRTSGRAKFF.

The V call is TRBV4-2, the J call TRBJ1-5; unclear D gene. The V and J ends lost 2 bases and 7 bases respectively, with 18 bases between them. CDR1 is LGHNA and CDR2 is YNFKEQ in the germline V gene. CDR3 size: 16 residues. CDR3 nucleotide sequence: TGTGCCAGCAGCCAAATACGAGGCGACCCCGGCCAGCCCCAGCATTTT. As protein: CASSQIRGDPGQPQHF.

This clone is a singleton in its sample. This chain links TRBV6-1 with TRBJ2-7; D remains ambiguous. This CDR3 comprises 14 residues. V was trimmed by 2 bases and J by 2 bases, leaving 10 bases between them. The germline CDR1 and CDR2 sequences are MNHNS and SASEGT. The CDR3 DNA is TGTGCCAGCAGTGAAAAGCGTCCACCCTACGAGCAGTACTTC. Translation gives CASSEKRPPYEQYF.

This sequence joins TRBV28 and TRBJ2-7; 7 bases match TRBD1. Per the germline V gene, CDR1 is MDHEN and CDR2 is SYDVKM. The junction had 4 bases not matched to a gene; V was cut back by 2 bases and J by 3 bases. The CDR3 has 14 residues. The DNA for the CDR3 is TGTGCCAGCAGTTTAAGTCAGGGGGTCTACGAGCAGTACTTC. Amino acid sequence: CASSLSQGVYEQYF.

V usage is TRBV30 and J usage is TRBJ1-5, with 9 bases lining up with TRBD1. With 3 bases clipped from V and 1 base from J, the junction kept 13 bases outside the gene matches. Germline V gene sequence: CDR1 GTSNPN, CDR2 SVGIG (reference sequence). This CDR3 region has 18 residues. Here the CDR3 DNA reads TGTGCCTGGAGGAAAAACACCGGGACAGGGAACAGCAATCAGCCCCAGCATTTT. This sequence encodes CAWRKNTGTGNSNQPQHF.

This clone was picked up a small number of times. The chain couples TRBV6-5 to TRBJ2-1; no definite D call. In germline, CDR1 is MNHEY, CDR2 SVGAGI. V was cut by 5 bases and J by 7 bases, with 12 bases left in between. The CDR3 extends over 13 amino acids. As DNA, the CDR3 is TGTGCCAGCAGTCCGTACCTGCGTAATGAGCAGTTCTTC. Translated, it gives CASSPYLRNEQFF.

The CDR3 nucleotides are TGCGCCAGCAGCTTGGCCGGCGGAGCGGTGAACACCATATATTTT. Amino acid sequence: CASSLAGGAVNTIYF. This rearrangement joins TRBV5-1 to TRBJ1-3, with D unclear. The V end lost 0 bases, the J end lost 7 bases, and 14 bases lay between the germline ends. Per the germline V gene, CDR1 is SGHRS and CDR2 is YFSETQ. This CDR3 region has 15 residues.

The chain combines TRBV7-6 with TRBJ2-1; 14 bases match TRBD2. Germline V gene sequence: CDR1 SGHVS, CDR2 FNYEAQ. Unmatched junction bases numbered 8, after V lost 5 bases and J lost 8 bases. The CDR3 is 16 amino acids. The CDR3 region has the DNA TGTGCCAGCAGCCGAGGACTAGCGGGAGGTAGGGATGAGCAGTTCTTC. It yields the protein CASSRGLAGGRDEQFF.

The CDR3, as DNA: TGTGCCAGCAGGCTGGGACAGGGAACCGGGGAGCTGTTTTTT. Translation: CASRLGQGTGELFF. The rearrangement uses TRBV6-5 and TRBJ2-2, with 9 bases that match TRBD1. Germline-derived CDR1 and CDR2 are MNHEY and SVGAGI. CDR3 length: 14 residues. V was clipped by 6 bases and J by 5 bases; unmatched bases: 4.

The chain has TRBV15 and TRBJ1-4, with 8 nucleotides matching TRBD1. The CDR3 is 15 residues long. Germline V gives CDR1 LNHNV, CDR2 YYDKDF (reference sequence). J gave up 8 bases and V 4 bases, and 9 bases lay outside the gene matches. The CDR3, as DNA: TGTGCCACCAGCATCCGGGACAGGCCTCCCGAAAAACTGTTTTTT. Translated: CATSIRDRPPEKLFF.

This chain connects TRBV6-1 to TRBJ2-7; 9 bases are shared with TRBD2. The V segment lost 6 bases and the J segment 2 bases; nucleotides outside the gene matches: 8. The CDR3 covers 15 residues. Germline CDR1 MNHNS, CDR2 SASEGT. The CDR3 nucleotides read TGTGCCAGCAGCGTAGCGGGGGACCCAACCTACGAGCAGTACTTC. Protein: CASSVAGDPTYEQYF.

In this sample, this clone turned up once. This chain connects TRBV7-8 to TRBJ2-2, with D unresolved. V shed 5 bases and J shed 7 bases, with 8 bases lying between them. The CDR3 contains 12 residues. Germline V gene sequence: CDR1 SGHVS, CDR2 FQNEAQ. The CDR3 loop reads CASSPRVGELFF. CDR3 nucleotides: TGTGCCAGCAGCCCCCGAGTCGGGGAGCTGTTTTTT.

The rearrangement uses TRBV5-6 and TRBJ2-7; 11 bases line up with TRBD2. Germline V lookup: CDR1 SGHDT, CDR2 YYEEEE. J was trimmed by 3 bases and V by 2 bases; bases with no gene match: 1. The CDR3 totals 14 residues. CDR3 bases: TGTGCCAGCAGCTTTACTAGCGGGAGCTACGAGCAGTACTTC. Protein: CASSFTSGSYEQYF.

A few counts support this clone. The rearrangement joins TRBV21-1 to TRBJ2-4; the DNA was not used to check the table's D call, TRBD1. TRBV21-1 is flagged as a pseudogene. This CDR3 has 16 amino acids. The CDR3 is CASSTRTAKAKNIQYF. The CDR3 DNA reads as TGTGCCAGCAGCACCCGGACAGCCAAAGCCAAAAACATTCAGTACTTC.

This clone was seen just once. The chain's CDR3 is CASSEARGSREKLFF. Here the CDR3 DNA reads TGTGCCAGCAGTGAAGCGCGCGGGAGTCGGGAAAAACTGTTTTTT. This chain joins TRBV2 and TRBJ1-4; D is unresolved. Trimming stripped 0 bases from V and 8 bases from J, with 13 bases between. Germline CDR1 is SNHLY and CDR2 is FYNNEI. The CDR3 has 15 amino acids.

The gene calls are TRBV6-1 and TRBJ2-1, with 7 positions matching TRBD2. The junction had 5 bases not matched to a gene; V was cut back by 6 bases and J by 6 bases. CDR1 is MNHNS and CDR2 is SASEGT in the germline V gene. There are 13 residues in the CDR3. The CDR3 protein is CASSGRLANEQFF. The CDR3, as DNA: TGTGCCAGCAGCGGCCGACTAGCCAATGAGCAGTTCTTC.

J is TRBJ2-7 and V is TRBV27; TRBD1 is a possible D gene (5 bases). The germline gives CDR1 MNHEY, CDR2 SMNVEV (reference sequence). The ends were cut back, 1 base at V and 1 base at J, with 20 bases in the middle. This CDR3 spans 18 amino acids. The CDR3 DNA reads as TGTGCCAGCAGTTTATTGGGGATCGTAGGGGATGGGTCCTACGAGCAGTACTTC. Translation gives CASSLLGIVGDGSYEQYF.

This chain joins TRBV10-3 and TRBJ2-1; D is perhaps TRBD2 (6 bases). This CDR3 comprises 13 residues. Trimming removed 7 bases from V and 2 bases from J, with 9 bases in between. CDR1 is ENHRY, CDR2 SYGVKD, per germline. CDR3 nucleotides: TGTGCCATCAAGGAGGGGCCCTACAATGAGCAGTTCTTC. As protein: CAIKEGPYNEQFF.

The V and J genes are TRBV11-1 and TRBJ1-2; D may be TRBD1 (6 bases). V was trimmed by 5 bases and J by 5 bases, leaving 18 bases between them. Germline CDR1 and CDR2: SGHAT and FQDESV (reference sequence). The CDR3 length is 15 residues. CDR3 protein: CASSLQGGFGYGYTF. The CDR3, as DNA: TGTGCCAGCAGCCTTCAAGGGGGATTTGGGTATGGCTACACCTTC.

The rearrangement joins TRBV18 to TRBJ1-5; tentatively, D is TRBD1 (5 bases). V was trimmed by 3 bases and J by 4 bases, leaving 10 bases between them. The CDR3 has 14 amino acids. Germline V gene lookup returns CDR1 KGHSH and CDR2 LQKENI. The CDR3 is CASSPGGRNQPQHF. The CDR3 DNA reads TGTGCCAGCTCACCGGGGGGACGGAATCAGCCCCAGCATTTT.

V usage is TRBV9 and J usage is TRBJ2-3; perhaps TRBD2 as D (6 bases). The CDR3 is 14 amino acids. Germline loops: CDR1 SGDLS, CDR2 YYNGEE. V shed 2 bases and J shed 12 bases, with 19 bases lying between them. The CDR3 reads CASSVLGRGQTQYF. The CDR3 DNA sequence: TGTGCCAGCAGCGTCCTAGGGCGGGGCCAAACCCAGTATTTT.

The chain is built from TRBV18 and TRBJ2-7, with 8 bases matching TRBD1. Germline V lookup: CDR1 KGHSH, CDR2 LQKENI. This CDR3 has 14 amino acids. J lost 0 bases, V lost 6 bases, and 4 bases had no gene match. The CDR3 DNA sequence: TGTGCCAGCTCCCCGGACAGGGCCTCCTACGAGCAGTACTTC. Translating it yields CASSPDRASYEQYF.

In this sample, this clone turned up once. The chain recombines TRBV19 with TRBJ1-4, with 7 bases fitting TRBD1. Germline lookup yields CDR1 LNHDA and CDR2 SQIVND (reference sequence). The V gene end was trimmed by 5 bases and the J gene end by 5 bases; junction bases not matched to a gene: 11. The CDR3 totals 16 residues. In nucleotides, the CDR3 is TGTGCCAGTAGTTCCTGGACAGGAGTTACGAATGAAAAACTGTTTTTT. Its translation: CASSSWTGVTNEKLFF.

This chain joins TRBV5-8 and TRBJ1-1; D call uncertain. With 1 base removed from V and 2 bases from J, the gap between germline ends came to 15 bases. CDR3 length equals 16 residues. Germline CDR1 and CDR2: SGHTS and YDEGEE. The CDR3 reads CASSLHQLPGNTEAFF. CDR3 nucleotide sequence: TGTGCCAGCAGCTTGCACCAGCTTCCAGGCAACACTGAAGCTTTCTTT.